This T cell receptor (beta chain) was captured in a study of PD-1 blockade in classical Hodgkin lymphoma. All patients experienced relapse after autologous stem cell transplantation, and brentuximab vedotin exposure was variable. Sequencing used immunoSEQ multiplex PCR; TCRdb keeps in-frame clones, though not all of them. The data hold just over 60,000 clones, with approximately 89% observed a single time. The receptor's source is a human donor with classical Hodgkin lymphoma. This specimen consisted of peripheral blood mononuclear cells (PBMCs), obtained at baseline.

The CDR3 DNA is TGTGCCAGTATTGGAACAGGGGGACAGGGGAATTACAATGAGCAGTTCTTC. It is translated as CASIGTGGQGNYNEQFF. This rearrangement joins TRBV19 to TRBJ2-1, with 10 positions matching TRBD1. Germline values: CDR1 LNHDA, CDR2 SQIVND (reference sequence). After removal of 7 bases from V and 4 bases from J, the junction contained 13 bases not matched to a gene. CDR3 length equals 17 residues.